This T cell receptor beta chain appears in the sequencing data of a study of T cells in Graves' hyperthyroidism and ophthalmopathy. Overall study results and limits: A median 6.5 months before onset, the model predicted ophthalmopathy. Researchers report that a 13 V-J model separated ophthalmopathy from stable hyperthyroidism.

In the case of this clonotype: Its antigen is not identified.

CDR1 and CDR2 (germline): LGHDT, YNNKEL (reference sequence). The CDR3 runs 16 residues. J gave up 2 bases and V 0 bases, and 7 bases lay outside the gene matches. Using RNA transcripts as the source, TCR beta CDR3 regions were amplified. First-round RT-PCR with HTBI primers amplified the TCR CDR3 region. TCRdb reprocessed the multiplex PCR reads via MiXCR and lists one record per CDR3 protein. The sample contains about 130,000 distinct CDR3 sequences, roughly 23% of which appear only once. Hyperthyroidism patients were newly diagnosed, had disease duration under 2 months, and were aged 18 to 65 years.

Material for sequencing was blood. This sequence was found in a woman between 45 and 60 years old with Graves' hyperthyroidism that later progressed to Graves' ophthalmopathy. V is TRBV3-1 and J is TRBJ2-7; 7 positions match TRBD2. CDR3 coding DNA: TGTGCCAGCAGCCAAGACCTAGGAGGGAGGGCCTACGAGCAGTACTTC. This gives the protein CASSQDLGGRAYEQYF.